The clone carrying this TCR beta chain turned up a few times. Looked up from germline, CDR1 is MNHEY and CDR2 is SVGEGT. CDR3 length: 12 residues. The ends were cut back, 4 bases at V and 7 bases at J, with 8 bases in the middle. Profiling relied on immunoSEQ multiplex PCR, and the TCRdb table lists in-frame clones only, not all of them. The sample includes around 140,000 clones, 75% to 90% of them seen just once. This sample was taken from a study of T cell responses to AZD1222 COVID-19 vaccine. The clonotype comes from an adult who received the AZD1222 COVID-19 vaccine. This material consisted of peripheral blood, taken 28 days after the second AZD1222 dose. The chain links TRBV6-2 or TRBV6-3 to TRBJ2-1; D remains unclear. CDR3 bases: TGTGCCAGCAGTTCCCTCGGTAATGAGCAGTTCTTC. Its translation: CASSSLGNEQFF.